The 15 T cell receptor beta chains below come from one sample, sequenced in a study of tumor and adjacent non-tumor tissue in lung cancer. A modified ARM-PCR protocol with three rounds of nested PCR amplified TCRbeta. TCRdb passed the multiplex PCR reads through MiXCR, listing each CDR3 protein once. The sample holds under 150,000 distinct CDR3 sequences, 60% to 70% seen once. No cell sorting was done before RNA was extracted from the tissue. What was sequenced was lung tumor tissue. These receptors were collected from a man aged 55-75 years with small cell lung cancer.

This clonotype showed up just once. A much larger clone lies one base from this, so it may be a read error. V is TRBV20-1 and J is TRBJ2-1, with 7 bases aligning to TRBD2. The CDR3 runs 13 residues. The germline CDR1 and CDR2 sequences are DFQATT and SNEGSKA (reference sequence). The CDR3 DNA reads TGCAATGCTAGCCCCACTAGCGACAATGAGCAGTTCTTC. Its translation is CNASPTSDNEQFF.

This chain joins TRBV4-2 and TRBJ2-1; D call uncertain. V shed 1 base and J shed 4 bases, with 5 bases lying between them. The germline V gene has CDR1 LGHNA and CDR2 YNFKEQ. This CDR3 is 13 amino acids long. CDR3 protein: CASSQGPYNEQFF. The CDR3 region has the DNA TGTGCCAGCAGCCAAGGCCCTTACAATGAGCAGTTCTTC.

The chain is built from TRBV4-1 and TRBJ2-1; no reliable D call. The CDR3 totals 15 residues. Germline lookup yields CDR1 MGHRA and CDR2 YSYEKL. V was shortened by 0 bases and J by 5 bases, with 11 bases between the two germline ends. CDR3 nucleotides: TGCGCCAGCAGCCAAGAATCCAGCAGCCACAATGAGCAGTTCTTC. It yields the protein CASSQESSSHNEQFF.

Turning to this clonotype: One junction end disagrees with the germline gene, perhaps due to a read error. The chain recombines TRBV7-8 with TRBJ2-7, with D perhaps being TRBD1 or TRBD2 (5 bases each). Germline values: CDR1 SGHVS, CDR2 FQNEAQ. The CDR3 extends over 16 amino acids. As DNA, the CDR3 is TGTGTCAGCAGCTTAGCGTCGACAGAGAAATCCTACAAGCAGTACTTC. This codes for CVSSLASTEKSYKQYF.

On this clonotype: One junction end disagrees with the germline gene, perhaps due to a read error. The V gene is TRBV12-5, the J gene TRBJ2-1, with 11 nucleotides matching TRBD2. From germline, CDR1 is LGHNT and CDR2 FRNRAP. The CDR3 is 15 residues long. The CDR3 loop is CAISLGLAGGDEQFF. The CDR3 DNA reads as TGTGCTATTAGTCTCGGACTAGCGGGTGGGGATGAACAGTTCTTC. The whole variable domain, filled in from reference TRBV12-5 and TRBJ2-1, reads DARVTQTPRHKVTEMGQEVTMRCQPILGHNTVFWYRQTMMQGLELLAYFRNRAPLDDSGMPKDRFSAEMPDATLATLKIQPSEPRDSAVYFCAISLGLAGGDEQFFGPGTRLTVL.

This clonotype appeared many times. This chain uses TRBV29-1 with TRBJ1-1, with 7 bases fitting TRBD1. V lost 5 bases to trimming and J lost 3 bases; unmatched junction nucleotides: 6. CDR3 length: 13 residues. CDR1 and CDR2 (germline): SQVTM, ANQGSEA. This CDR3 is CSVPATGYTEAFF. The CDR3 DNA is TGCAGCGTTCCAGCGACAGGGTACACTGAAGCTTTCTTT.

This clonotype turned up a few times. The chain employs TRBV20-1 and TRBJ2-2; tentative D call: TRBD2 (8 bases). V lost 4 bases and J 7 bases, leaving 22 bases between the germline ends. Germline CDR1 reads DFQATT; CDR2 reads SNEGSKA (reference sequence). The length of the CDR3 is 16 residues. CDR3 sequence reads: CSAKDRVSGSGGELFF. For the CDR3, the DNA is TGCAGTGCTAAAGACAGGGTGAGCGGGAGCGGCGGGGAGCTGTTTTTT.

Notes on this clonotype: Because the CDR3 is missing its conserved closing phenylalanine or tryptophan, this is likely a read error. The CDR3 nucleotides are TGTGCCAGCAGCTTGCCGCGAATGCCCGTTGCTTTCTAT. It encodes CASSLPRMPVAFY. The chain carries TRBV5-6 and TRBJ1-1; no definite D call. Trimming took off 1 base at V and 11 bases at J, with 15 bases between the two ends. The CDR3 contains 13 residues. Germline values: CDR1 SGHDT, CDR2 YYEEEE.

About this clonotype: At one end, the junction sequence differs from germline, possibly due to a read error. The CDR3: CASSFMNRGPLGWQETQYF. The CDR3 bases are TGTGCCAGCAGCTTTATGAACAGGGGGCCCCTAGGATGGCAAGAGACCCAATACTTC. J is TRBJ2-5 and V is TRBV11-2, with TRBD1 identical over 9 bases. The length of the CDR3 is 19 residues. CDR1 is SGHAT, CDR2 FQNNGV, per germline.

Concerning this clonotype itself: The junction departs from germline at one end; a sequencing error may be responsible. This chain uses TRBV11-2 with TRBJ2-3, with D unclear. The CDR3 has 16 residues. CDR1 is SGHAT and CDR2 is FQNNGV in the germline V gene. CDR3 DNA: TGTGCCAGTAGCTTATTGATGACGGGTCGCACAGATGCGCAGTATTTT. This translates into CASSLLMTGRTDAQYF.

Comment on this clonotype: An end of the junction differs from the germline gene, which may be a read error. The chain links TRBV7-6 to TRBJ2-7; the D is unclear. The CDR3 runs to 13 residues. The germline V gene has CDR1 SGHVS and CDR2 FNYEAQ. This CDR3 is CASSQGPNYDQYF. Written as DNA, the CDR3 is TGTGCCAGCAGCCAAGGGCCGAATTACGATCAGTACTTC. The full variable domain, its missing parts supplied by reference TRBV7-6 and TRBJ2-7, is GAGVSQSPRYKVTKRGQDVALRCDPISGHVSLYWYRQALGQGPEFLTYFNYEAQQDKSGLPNDRFSAERPEGSISTLTIQRTEQRDSAMYRCASSQGPNYDQYFGPGTRLTVT.

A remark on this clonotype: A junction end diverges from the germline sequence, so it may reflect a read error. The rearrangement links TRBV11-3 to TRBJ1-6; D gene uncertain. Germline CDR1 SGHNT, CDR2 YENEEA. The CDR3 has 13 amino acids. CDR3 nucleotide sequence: TGTGCTAGCAGTCCCAGAGGACTTTCACGCCTCCACTTT. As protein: CASSPRGLSRLHF.

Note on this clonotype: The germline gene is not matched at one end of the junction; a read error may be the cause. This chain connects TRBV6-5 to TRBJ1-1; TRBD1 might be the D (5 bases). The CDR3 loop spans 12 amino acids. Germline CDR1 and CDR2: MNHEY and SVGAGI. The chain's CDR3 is CASSDWGTEALF. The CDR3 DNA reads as TGTGCCAGCAGTGACTGGGGCACTGAAGCTCTCTTT.

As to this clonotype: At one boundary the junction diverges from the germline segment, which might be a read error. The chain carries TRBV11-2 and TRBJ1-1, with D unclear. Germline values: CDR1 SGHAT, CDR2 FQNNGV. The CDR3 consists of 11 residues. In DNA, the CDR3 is TGTGTCAGCAGCTTGAACATTGAAGCTTTCTTT. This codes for CVSSLNIEAFF. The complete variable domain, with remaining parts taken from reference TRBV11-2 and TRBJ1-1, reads EAGVAQSPRYKIIEKRQSVAFWCNPISGHATLYWYQQILGQGPKLLIQFQNNGVVDDSQLPKDRFSAERLKGVDSTLKIQPAKLEDSAVYLCVSSLNIEAFFGQGTRLTVV.

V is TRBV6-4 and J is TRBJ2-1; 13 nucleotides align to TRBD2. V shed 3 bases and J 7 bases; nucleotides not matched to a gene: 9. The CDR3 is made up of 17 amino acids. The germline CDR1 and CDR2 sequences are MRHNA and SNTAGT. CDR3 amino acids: CASSEPPWTSGSNEQFF. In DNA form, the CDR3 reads TGTGCCAGCAGTGAACCCCCCTGGACTAGCGGGAGTAATGAGCAGTTCTTC.